Listed below are T cell receptor beta chains from one sample, sequenced in a study of patients and donors after allogeneic stem cell transplantation. A single record per CDR3 protein comes from TCRdb applying MiXCR to the RT-PCR reads. Of approximately 210,000 distinct CDR3 sequences listed, more than 35% are singletons. The sample taken for sequencing was blood, either unsorted or a sorted T cell fraction (not recorded which). The receptor source for this set is a human donor who was either an allogeneic HSCT recipient or a stem cell or donor lymphocyte infusion donor (not recorded which). It is not recorded whose cells these are; they may come from a transplant donor. The CDR3 runs from the conserved cysteine through the conserved F or W. The D gene is left open where the match is weak. A row's size may be missing; if present it is once, few, many or a size class.

once	TRBD2	TRBV25-1	TRBJ2-7	CASSGTSSYEQYF	TGTGCCAGCAGTGGGACTAGTTCCTACGAGCAGTACTTC
NA	NA	TRBV13	TRBJ1-3	CASSLGRSSGNTIYF	TGTGCCAGCAGCTTGGGCCGAAGCTCTGGAAACACCATATATTTT
NA	TRBD1	TRBV6-6	TRBJ1-4	CASSYLDRDRNEKLFF	TGTGCCAGCAGTTACTTGGACAGGGATCGGAATGAAAAACTGTTTTTT
many	NA	TRBV12-3/TRBV12-4	TRBJ1-4	CASSFRGEEKLFF	TGTGCCAGCAGTTTTCGTGGCGAGGAAAAACTGTTTTTT
NA	NA	TRBV2	TRBJ2-1	CASSPWGSEQFF	TGTGCCAGCAGTCCATGGGGGAGTGAGCAGTTCTTC
few	NA	TRBV7-9	TRBJ1-1	CASSLVGPEEAFF	TGTGCCAGCAGCTTGGTAGGACCCGAGGAAGCTTTCTTT
NA	TRBD2	TRBV4-3	TRBJ2-1	CASSQDPLAGADNEQFF	TGCGCCAGCAGCCAAGATCCACTAGCGGGAGCCGACAATGAGCAGTTCTTC
NA	TRBD2	TRBV7-8	TRBJ2-1	CASSLVGTSGSNEQFF	TGTGCCAGCAGCTTAGTGGGGACTAGCGGGAGTAATGAGCAGTTCTTC
NA	NA	TRBV15	TRBJ1-1	CATSRDQGRDSEAFF	TGTGCCACCAGCAGAGACCAGGGGCGGGATAGTGAAGCTTTCTTT
NA	NA	TRBV11-1	TRBJ1-4	CASSIESEKLFF	TGTGCCAGCAGTATAGAATCCGAAAAACTGTTTTTT
few	NA	TRBV6-5	TRBJ1-2	CASSRVYEGNYGYTF	TGTGCCAGCAGCCGCGTGTACGAGGGGAATTATGGCTACACCTTC
NA	NA	TRBV20-1	TRBJ1-5	CSARIPPLGNQPQHF	TGCAGTGCTAGAATACCGCCTCTGGGCAATCAGCCCCAGCATTTT
NA	TRBD1	TRBV6-2/TRBV6-3	TRBJ2-1	CASSYSGQGYNEQFF	TGTGCCAGCAGTTACTCGGGACAGGGTTACAATGAGCAGTTCTTC
NA	NA	TRBV12-3/TRBV12-4	TRBJ1-2	CASTNGGGRYGYTF	TGTGCCAGCACCAACGGGGGGGGGAGGTATGGCTACACCTTC
few	TRBD1	TRBV2	TRBJ2-1	CADKDRGYNEQFF	TGTGCCGACAAGGACAGGGGCTACAATGAGCAGTTCTTC
NA	NA	TRBV20-1	TRBJ1-1	CSARGENSETEAFF	TGCAGTGCTAGGGGGGAGAATAGCGAGACTGAAGCTTTCTTT
few	NA	TRBV29-1	TRBJ1-2	CSVGTTESNGYTF	TGCAGCGTGGGGACAACCGAATCCAATGGCTACACCTTC
NA	NA	TRBV4-1	TRBJ1-5	CASSRESQRNQPQHF	TGCGCCAGCAGCCGGGAGAGCCAGCGCAATCAGCCCCAGCATTTT
NA	NA	TRBV20-1	TRBJ2-3	CSARFRPRITDTQYF	TGCAGTGCTAGATTCCGTCCCCGGATCACAGATACGCAGTATTTT
few	NA	TRBV7-2	TRBJ2-3	CASSQHWQTYSDTQYF	TGTGCCAGCAGCCAACACTGGCAAACTTATTCAGATACGCAGTATTTT
NA	TRBD1	TRBV7-9	TRBJ1-5	CASSFGQGGNQPQHF	TGTGCCAGCAGCTTCGGACAGGGCGGCAATCAGCCCCAGCATTTT
NA	NA	TRBV7-2	TRBJ1-2	CASSLDTTYGYTF	TGTGCCAGCAGCTTAGACACCACCTATGGCTACACCTTC
few	NA	TRBV12-3/TRBV12-4	TRBJ1-1	CASSATFTGKGTEAFF	TGTGCCAGCAGTGCTACCTTCACAGGGAAGGGCACTGAAGCTTTCTTT
few	TRBD2	TRBV24-1	TRBJ2-3	CATSDRLAGITDTQYF	TGTGCCACCAGTGACCGACTAGCGGGGATCACAGATACGCAGTATTTT
NA	NA	TRBV5-1	TRBJ1-1	CASSLVGMLTEAFF	TGCGCCAGCAGCTTGGTTGGAATGCTCACTGAAGCTTTCTTT
NA	NA	TRBV12-3/TRBV12-4	TRBJ2-1	CASSSLGARGKGNEQFF	TGTGCCAGCAGTTCCCTAGGGGCTAGAGGGAAGGGCAATGAGCAGTTCTTC
NA	NA	TRBV11-1	TRBJ2-2	CASSLEWGYNTGELFF	TGTGCCAGCAGCTTAGAGTGGGGATACAACACCGGGGAGCTGTTTTTT
NA	NA	TRBV19	TRBJ1-5	CASSANEGGTGNQPQHF	TGTGCCAGTAGTGCGAACGAAGGGGGAACGGGCAATCAGCCCCAGCATTTT
few	NA	TRBV7-8	TRBJ1-5	CASGLGNQPQHF	TGTGCCAGCGGGTTGGGCAATCAGCCCCAGCATTTT
NA	NA	TRBV12-3/TRBV12-4	TRBJ2-2	CASSFGPPGELFF	TGTGCCAGCAGTTTCGGCCCCCCCGGGGAGCTGTTTTTT
few	TRBD2	TRBV30	TRBJ2-1	CAWSVRVLARAYNEQFF	TGTGCCTGGAGTGTAAGGGTACTAGCGAGGGCCTACAATGAGCAGTTCTTC
once	TRBD2	TRBV9	TRBJ2-1	CASSAEGGSDEQFF	TGTGCCAGCAGCGCAGAGGGCGGGAGCGATGAGCAGTTCTTC
NA	NA	TRBV9	TRBJ1-1	CASSPLWENTEAFF	TGTGCCAGCAGCCCCTTGTGGGAGAACACTGAAGCTTTCTTT
few	NA	TRBV5-1	TRBJ1-1	CASSLTGQNTEAFF	TGCGCCAGCAGCTTGACAGGGCAGAACACTGAAGCTTTCTTT
few	NA	TRBV3-1	TRBJ1-3	CASRPETRNTIYF	TGTGCCAGCAGGCCGGAGACTAGAAACACCATATATTTT
few	TRBD1	TRBV7-6	TRBJ1-5	CASSPRTGTQPQHF	TGTGCCAGCAGCCCCCGGACAGGGACTCAGCCCCAGCATTTT
NA	TRBD1	TRBV12-3/TRBV12-4	TRBJ2-7	CASSLRGQGAYEQYF	TGTGCCAGCAGCCTGAGGGGACAGGGTGCCTACGAGCAGTACTTC
few	NA	TRBV20-1	TRBJ1-1	CSARELRGGTQNTEAFF	TGCAGTGCTAGAGAGCTCCGGGGTGGGACCCAAAACACTGAAGCTTTCTTT
NA	NA	TRBV29-1	TRBJ2-1	CSVASGRRGYNEQFF	TGCAGCGTTGCCAGCGGAAGGAGAGGATACAATGAGCAGTTCTTC
few	NA	TRBV7-2	TRBJ2-5	CASSFSAAPRETQYF	TGTGCCAGCAGCTTTTCGGCGGCCCCTCGTGAGACCCAGTACTTC
NA	TRBD2	TRBV4-3	TRBJ2-1	CASSQDSGLASDEQFF	TGCGCCAGCAGCCAAGATAGCGGACTAGCGTCGGATGAGCAGTTCTTC
NA	NA	TRBV4-1	TRBJ1-2	CASSRTDDYGYTF	TGCGCCAGCAGCAGGACCGACGACTATGGCTACACCTTC
few	NA	TRBV7-9	TRBJ1-1	CASSPRLTEAFF	TGTGCCAGCAGCCCCCGTTTAACTGAAGCTTTCTTT
few	NA	TRBV7-9	TRBJ1-6	CASSAPTDSPLHF	TGTGCCAGCAGCGCCCCGACAGATTCACCCCTCCACTTT
NA	NA	TRBV28	TRBJ1-4	CASSLATGTNEKLFF	TGTGCCAGCAGTTTAGCAACGGGAACTAATGAAAAACTGTTTTTT
NA	NA	TRBV24-1	TRBJ2-2	CATSDLDRGELFF	TGTGCCACCAGTGACCTGGACCGTGGGGAGCTGTTTTTT
NA	NA	TRBV13	TRBJ2-3	CASSLTGLDTQYF	TGTGCCAGCAGCTTAACAGGGTTGGATACGCAGTATTTT
few	NA	TRBV28	TRBJ1-1	CASSYRGYTEAFF	TGTGCCAGCAGTTACCGGGGGTACACTGAAGCTTTCTTT
many	NA	TRBV12-3/TRBV12-4	TRBJ1-1	CASTQEATEAFF	TGTGCCAGTACCCAAGAAGCCACTGAAGCTTTCTTT
once	NA	TRBV7-9	TRBJ2-3	CASSGRLDTQYF	TGTGCCAGCAGCGGGCGGTTGGATACGCAGTATTTT
few	NA	TRBV3-1	TRBJ1-1	CASSHLGTTNTEAFF	TGTGCCAGCAGCCACTTAGGGACAACGAACACTGAAGCTTTCTTT
few	NA	TRBV12-3/TRBV12-4	TRBJ2-2	CASRIVGELFF	TGTGCCAGCAGGATAGTCGGGGAGCTGTTTTTT
NA	TRBD1	TRBV30	TRBJ2-7	CAWNPGQGSYEQYF	TGTGCCTGGAACCCCGGACAGGGTTCCTACGAGCAGTACTTC
NA	NA	TRBV12-3/TRBV12-4	TRBJ2-1	CASSPGPNLPQFF	TGTGCCAGCAGCCCCGGGCCCAACCTCCCCCAGTTCTTC
NA	TRBD1	TRBV12-3/TRBV12-4	TRBJ1-5	CASSQRTGRRNQPQHF	TGTGCCAGCAGCCAGAGGACAGGGCGTCGCAATCAGCCCCAGCATTTT